This T cell receptor (beta chain) is from a study of blood T cells in healthy people across ages (dated by TCRdb to 2013 to 2016). For the study in its entirety: In model experiments, template switching captured about one uniquely barcoded TCR beta cDNA molecule for every two T cells. Using deep sequencing normalized with unique cDNA molecular identifiers, the study measured how TCR beta repertoire diversity changes with age. Donors were grouped into four age groups: young (average roughly 17 years), middle-aged (about 40), aged (around 60) and long-lived (roughly 80). To avoid experimental bias, donors of different ages were distributed randomly across sequencing lanes. For two donors (one aged 18 to 29 and one aged 80 or older), the study analyzed two additional independent replicas of 1 million unique cDNA reads from the same blood draw. Points the paper makes about the study in general: The long-lived group showed more naive CD4+ T cells, fewer expanded clones and increased TCR diversity than the aged group, suggesting age selection. Since profiling was done on bulk unsorted PBMCs, naive and antigen-experienced compartments could not be conclusively compared. The percentage of naive T cells measured by flow cytometry correlated strongly with observed TCR beta diversity. Observed TCR beta diversity per million T cells fell roughly linearly with age, and a significant reduction was already apparent by age roughly 40. Donor CMV infection status was unknown, potentially confounding age-related changes in expanded clonotypes. Estimates of total diversity based on one million sequenced T cells were considered lower bounds and underestimates.

This clonotype has more than one count but fewer than ten. No cognate antigen has been identified for it. The sample holds no much larger clone one base away, and base qualities are not on file. The donors were 40 or so Caucasian individuals from Russia, aged roughly 6 to 95 years, who were systemically healthy. Approximately 11 milliliters of peripheral blood were drawn from each donor into EDTA-treated Vacutainer tubes. PBMCs were isolated by Ficoll-Paque density-gradient centrifugation, with at least 6.5 million obtained per sample. Trizol reagent was used to extract total RNA from PBMCs, with at least 5.5 micrograms per sample. The percentages of naive CD45RAhigh/CD27high T cells were determined by flow cytometry on a PBMC aliquot from every donor. Library preparation employed 5' RACE. This sample was sequenced with an Illumina HiSeq 2500. A second PCR of about 6 to 12 cycles was performed with a sample-barcoded 5' primer and a J-beta primer mix. Each TCR beta cDNA molecule received a unique molecular identifier from a template-switch 5' adaptor carrying 12 random nucleotides. Each sample yielded at least 2.5 million CDR3-containing paired-end reads. First-strand cDNA was synthesized from all RNA with the Mint cDNA synthesis kit, primed by a TRBC-specific oligonucleotide. After uracil-DNA glycosylase treatment, a first 18-cycle PCR used universal primers M1SS and BC2_uni_R on all cDNA. Processing in the source paper ran as follows. For normalization, 1 million high-quality reads were randomly selected from each sample, with every read carrying a distinct molecular identifier. Instead of being binned into consensus sequences, reads with shared molecular identifiers were discarded. MiTCR, with a Q25 quality threshold and the strictest error-elimination algorithm, was used for CDR3 identification, clonotype clustering and error correction. Lower-bound total TCR beta diversity was estimated with a nonparametric unseen species model using Euler transformation. TCRdb reran the public reads through fastp at Q25 and MiXCR, keeping productive beta chains. Entries that share a CDR3 protein sequence are merged under the most common genes and DNA. The V and J calls follow TCRdb's processing rather than the paper's. Counted in this sample were 450,000 to 700,000 distinct CDR3 sequences; about 26% of them appeared once. Of the sample, approximately 17% falls within the top ten clones.

The sequencing input was blood. The clonotype originates from a woman in her 70s in good health.

This receptor carries the CDR3 CASSRSSGNNEQFF. In nucleotides, the sequence is TGTGCCAGCAGTAGGTCTAGCGGAAACAATGAGCAGTTCTTC. The rearranged chain carries TRBV6-2 or TRBV6-3 and TRBJ2-5, with 7 central nucleotides matching TRBD2. The J call may be faulty, since TRBJ2-1 better matches the DNA end. Counted from cysteine to phenylalanine, this CDR3 has 14 amino acids. Here the CDR3 DNA is all that survives: 42 bases in frame from base 1. In the germline V gene, CDR1 corresponds to MNHEY and CDR2 to SVGEGT.